These 20 T cell receptor beta chains originate from one sample sequenced in a study of regulatory dendritic cells for organ transplantation. The data were produced by immunoSEQ multiplex PCR, yet TCRdb's version contains in-frame clones alone and is incomplete. This sample has 35,000 to 40,000 clones, with approximately 90% found just once. The sequencing input was naive CD8+ T cells from blood. Sample subset: CD45RA+ naive T cells. Receptors originate from a human donor in good health.

This rearrangement joins TRBV25-1 to TRBJ2-5, with 9 bases lining up with TRBD1. In germline, CDR1 is MGHDK, CDR2 SYGVNS. After removal of 6 bases from V and 5 bases from J, the junction contained 10 bases not matched to a gene. This CDR3 is 15 amino acids long. CDR3 nucleotides: TGTGCCAGCAGCACGCCACAGGGGGCAGGGGAGACCCAGTACTTC. Its protein is CASSTPQGAGETQYF.

The V call is TRBV4-3, the J call TRBJ2-1, with a tentative D call TRBD1 (5 bases). The V and J ends lost 0 bases and 2 bases respectively, with 17 bases between them. The germline V gene encodes CDR1 LGHNA and CDR2 YSLEER. This CDR3 is 18 amino acids long. The CDR3 region is CASSQDFFRVSPYNEQFF. The CDR3 DNA reads as TGCGCCAGCAGCCAAGATTTCTTCAGGGTTAGCCCCTACAATGAGCAGTTCTTC.

The chain is built from TRBV7-9 and TRBJ2-1, with TRBD1 matching 8 bases. The CDR3 has 14 amino acids. J was trimmed by 14 bases and V by 4 bases; bases with no gene match: 13. The germline CDR1 and CDR2 sequences are SEHNR and FQNEAQ (reference sequence). The CDR3: CASSSTPDRGQEFF. The CDR3 DNA is TGTGCCAGCAGCTCAACCCCCGACAGGGGTCAGGAGTTCTTC.

J is TRBJ2-1 and V is TRBV13, with D uncertain. Germline V lookup: CDR1 PRHDT, CDR2 FYEKMQ (reference sequence). CDR3 length equals 12 residues. V lost 5 bases and J 6 bases, leaving 8 bases between the germline ends. The CDR3 DNA is TGTGCCAGCAGCAATGAGCGCAATGAGCAGTTCTTC. Protein: CASSNERNEQFF.

This chain uses TRBV30 with TRBJ2-5; D ambiguous. Germline CDR1 reads GTSNPN; CDR2 reads SVGIG (reference sequence). The CDR3 totals 11 residues. V dropped 1 base and J dropped 5 bases, with 5 bases sitting between them. The CDR3 sequence is CAWSAQETQYF. In DNA, the CDR3 is TGTGCCTGGAGTGCCCAGGAGACCCAGTACTTC.

This chain connects TRBV6-5 to TRBJ2-7; 8 bases map to TRBD1. V gave up 2 bases and J gave up 4 bases; unmatched junction bases: 7. Germline loops: CDR1 MNHEY, CDR2 SVGAGI. CDR3 length: 15 residues. CDR3 sequence (DNA): TGTGCCAGCAGTTACGGGTCAGGGGGCGGATACGAGCAGTACTTC. Its protein is CASSYGSGGGYEQYF.

The chain couples TRBV19 to TRBJ1-1; 9 nucleotides line up with TRBD1. The V gene end was trimmed by 5 bases and the J gene end by 4 bases; junction bases not matched to a gene: 14. In germline, CDR1 is LNHDA, CDR2 SQIVND (reference sequence). The CDR3 contains 17 residues. The CDR3 protein is CASSLLQTGGGGTEAFF. The CDR3 DNA follows: TGTGCCAGTAGTTTACTCCAAACAGGGGGCGGAGGCACTGAAGCTTTCTTT.

The chain has TRBV6-5 and TRBJ2-3; D call uncertain. Germline CDR1 is MNHEY and CDR2 is SVGAGI. The CDR3 contains 13 residues. V lost 6 bases, J lost 1 base, and 8 bases lay in between. In nucleotides, the CDR3 is TGTGCCAGCAGCGGTGAACGCACAGATACGCAGTATTTT. Its translation: CASSGERTDTQYF.

This chain connects TRBV5-1 to TRBJ1-1; D gene ambiguous. Trimming removed 1 base from V and 2 bases from J, with 12 bases in between. Germline loops: CDR1 SGHRS, CDR2 YFSETQ. The CDR3 is made up of 15 amino acids. CDR3 in DNA: TGCGCCAGCAGCTTGATCGAGGTGAACAACACTGAAGCTTTCTTT. This translates into CASSLIEVNNTEAFF.

The rearrangement joins TRBV27 to TRBJ1-2, with D tentatively TRBD1 (6 bases). CDR1 MNHEY and CDR2 SMNVEV come from the germline V gene (reference sequence). This CDR3 has 11 amino acids. Deletions cut 4 bases from V and 8 bases from J, with 8 bases between. CDR3 nucleotides: TGTGCCAGCAGTTCAGGGGACGGCTACACCTTC. Its translation is CASSSGDGYTF.

V usage is TRBV7-9 and J usage is TRBJ2-5, with D possibly matching TRBD2 (5 bases). Trimming cost V 0 bases and J 5 bases, with 13 bases left between them. Germline CDR1 SEHNR, CDR2 FQNEAQ (reference sequence). The CDR3 loop spans 15 amino acids. CDR3 nucleotides: TGTGCCAGCAGCTTAGCAGCCGGGGAGTACGAGACCCAGTACTTC. Encoded protein: CASSLAAGEYETQYF.

The genes are TRBV4-3 and TRBJ1-1; perhaps TRBD1 as D (6 bases). Germline assignment: CDR1 LGHNA and CDR2 YSLEER. V was pared by 0 bases and J by 6 bases, with 11 bases between. This CDR3 has 14 residues. The CDR3 protein is CASSQDGGGPEAFF. CDR3 bases: TGCGCCAGCAGCCAAGATGGAGGGGGTCCTGAAGCTTTCTTT.

This chain connects TRBV20-1 to TRBJ1-3; D ambiguous. Germline V gene lookup returns CDR1 DFQATT and CDR2 SNEGSKA (reference sequence). This CDR3 has 10 residues. As DNA, the CDR3 is TGCAGAAAAATTTCAAACACCATATATTTT. As protein: CRKISNTIYF.

The chain employs TRBV7-6 and TRBJ2-1; no firm D call. Trimming took 1 base from V and 4 from J, leaving 5 bases between them. The CDR3 runs 13 residues. CDR1 is SGHVS and CDR2 is FNYEAQ in the germline V gene. As DNA, the CDR3 is TGTGCCAGCAGCTTAGGAACTTACAATGAGCAGTTCTTC. Translating gives CASSLGTYNEQFF.

CDR3 in DNA: TGTGCCAGCAGCTTCGGTCCCTACAATGAGCAGTTCTTC. This translates into CASSFGPYNEQFF. This chain connects TRBV7-3 to TRBJ2-1; no reliable D call. Trimming shortened V by 3 bases and J by 2 bases, and 5 bases separated the two germline ends. There are 13 residues in the CDR3. Germline lookup yields CDR1 SGHTA and CDR2 FQGTGA.

This chain links TRBV5-8 with TRBJ2-5, with a possible D match to TRBD2 (6 bases). The DNA end favors TRBJ2-7, so the J call may be wrong. Germline CDR1 SGHTS, CDR2 YDEGEE. The CDR3 consists of 14 residues. In nucleotides, the CDR3 is TGTGCCAGCAGCACAGGACTACCTGCCTACGAGCAGTACTTC. Translation gives CASSTGLPAYEQYF.

The V and J genes are TRBV28 and TRBJ1-5; 9 nucleotides line up with TRBD1. The CDR3 runs to 15 residues. Germline V gene sequence: CDR1 MDHEN, CDR2 SYDVKM. V lost 4 bases to trimming and J lost 5 bases; unmatched junction nucleotides: 6. The CDR3 region is CASSWGTGGYQPQHF. Written as DNA, the CDR3 is TGTGCCAGCAGTTGGGGTACAGGGGGCTATCAGCCCCAGCATTTT.

The chain uses TRBV7-6 and TRBJ1-1; D unresolved. The CDR3 contains 16 residues. Per the germline V gene, CDR1 is SGHVS and CDR2 is FNYEAQ. Trimming cost V 4 bases and J 3 bases, with 18 bases left between them. CDR3 protein: CASSSPGSDGHTEAFF. In nucleotides, the CDR3 is TGTGCCAGCAGCTCGCCGGGATCGGATGGCCACACTGAAGCTTTCTTT. Variable domain in full (rest from reference TRBV7-6 and TRBJ1-1): GAGVSQSPRYKVTKRGQDVALRCDPISGHVSLYWYRQALGQGPEFLTYFNYEAQQDKSGLPNDRFSAERPEGSISTLTIQRTEQRDSAMYRCASSSPGSDGHTEAFFGQGTRLTVV.

The chain combines TRBV7-6 with TRBJ2-5; 7 nucleotides line up with TRBD2. CDR3 length equals 15 residues. J lost 2 bases, V lost 3 bases, and 6 bases had no gene match. The germline CDR1 and CDR2 sequences are SGHVS and FNYEAQ. The CDR3 is CASSFRTRLQETQYF. The CDR3, as DNA: TGTGCCAGCAGCTTCCGGACTAGACTACAAGAGACCCAGTACTTC.

This chain joins TRBV6-5 and TRBJ2-7; a possible D gene is TRBD1 (5 bases). Trimming left V 8 bases short and J 3 bases short, with 8 bases between. CDR3 size: 11 residues. Per the germline V gene, CDR1 is MNHEY and CDR2 is SVGAGI. The CDR3 DNA reads TGTGCCAGCCGACAGTACTACGAGCAGTACTTC. Its protein product is CASRQYYEQYF.